The 18 T cell receptor beta chains reported below all come from one sample, sequenced in a study of shared clonotypes between healthy human individuals (dated by TCRdb to about 2020). Receptor libraries were prepared by the immunoSEQ multiplex PCR assay. TCRdb took over this immuneACCESS table, retaining in-frame rearrangements with V and J assigned. Such tables are incomplete; in checked studies, under half of the missing clones stem from an unresolved V gene, and the remainder is unexplained. In all, the sample holds a few million clones, and 85% to 95% of those were seen once. In total, the top ten clones hold over 0.12% of the sample. Sequenced material: naive CD4+ T cells sorted from blood. The cell subset or site label for this specimen denotes: CD45RA+ positively selected. The receptors stem from a man aged 18-30 years in good health.

The V and J genes are TRBV2 and TRBJ2-5; D gene uncertain. The CDR3 is 13 residues long. The germline V gene encodes CDR1 SNHLY and CDR2 FYNNEI. Trimming removed 7 bases at V and 2 bases at J, with 11 bases between. For the CDR3, the DNA is TGTGCCAGCATCGGGCTGGAACAAGAGACCCAGTACTTC. Translation: CASIGLEQETQYF. Looking up the rest from reference TRBV2 and TRBJ2-5 gives the full variable domain: EPEVTQTPSHQVTQMGQEVILRCVPISNHLYFYWYRQILGQKVEFLVSFYNNEISEKSEIFDDQFSVERPDGSNFTLKIRSTKLEDSAMYFCASIGLEQETQYFGPGTRLLVL.

This clone was observed a few times. The CDR3 loop is CAWRSGGQGTEAFF. The CDR3 nucleotides read TGTGCCTGGAGGTCAGGTGGACAGGGCACTGAAGCTTTCTTT. J is TRBJ1-1 and V is TRBV30, with 8 bases fitting TRBD1. Germline values: CDR1 GTSNPN, CDR2 SVGIG (reference sequence). The V segment lost 3 bases and the J segment 4 bases; nucleotides outside the gene matches: 7. This CDR3 spans 14 amino acids. The variable domain in full, completed from reference TRBV30 and TRBJ1-1, reads SQTIHQWPATLVQPVGSPLSLECTVEGTSNPNLYWYRQAAGRGLQLLFYSVGIGQISSEVPQNLSASRPQDRQFILSSKKLLLSDSGFYLCAWRSGGQGTEAFFGQGTRLTVV.

The rearrangement links TRBV6-6 to TRBJ2-7, with 10 bases lining up with TRBD1. The CDR3 runs to 16 residues. CDR1 is MNHNY, CDR2 SVGAGI, per germline (reference sequence). The J segment lost 3 bases and the V segment lost 5 bases, leaving 10 bases of the junction unmatched. This chain's CDR3 is CASSLPGTGEIYEQYF. CDR3 DNA sequence: TGTGCCAGCAGTCTTCCCGGGACAGGGGAAATCTACGAGCAGTACTTC.

This sequence joins TRBV5-8 and TRBJ2-3; D is perhaps TRBD1 or TRBD2 (7 bases each). CDR3 length equals 17 residues. Germline CDR1 reads SGHTS; CDR2 reads YDEGEE. Trimming cost V 6 bases and J 3 bases, with 23 bases left between them. CDR3 sequence (DNA): TGTGCCAGCACCCTGTACCAGGGGGGGCGCGAGACAGATACGCAGTATTTT. Protein: CASTLYQGGRETDTQYF.

The CDR3 spells CASSEAGLGASEKLFF. The CDR3 bases are TGTGCCAGCAGTGAAGCTGGTTTGGGGGCGAGTGAAAAACTGTTTTTT. This chain uses TRBV6-1 with TRBJ1-4, with a tentative D call TRBD1 (6 bases). Germline-derived CDR1 and CDR2 are MNHNS and SASEGT. This CDR3 is 16 amino acids long. V lost 0 bases and J lost 7, with 15 bases in between.

This chain links TRBV19 with TRBJ1-4, with D unresolved. The V end lost 5 bases, the J end lost 5 bases, and 12 bases lay between the germline ends. Germline CDR1 and CDR2: LNHDA and SQIVND (reference sequence). The CDR3 is 14 residues long. CDR3 bases: TGTGCCAGTAGTGCATTAAGCGGGAATGAAAAACTGTTTTTT. As protein: CASSALSGNEKLFF.

This rearrangement joins TRBV11-3 to TRBJ2-3, with 8 positions matching TRBD2. Per germline, CDR1 SGHNT and CDR2 YENEEA. The CDR3 is 14 residues long. The V gene end was trimmed by 5 bases and the J gene end by 4 bases; junction bases not matched to a gene: 5. The CDR3 loop reads CASSPGRAADTQYF. Here the CDR3 DNA reads TGTGCCAGCAGCCCCGGGAGGGCGGCAGATACGCAGTATTTT.

This clone is a singleton in its sample. The chain employs TRBV6-1 and TRBJ2-1; the D is unclear. The germline V gene encodes CDR1 MNHNS and CDR2 SASEGT. V gave up 6 bases and J gave up 4 bases, with 13 bases separating them. The CDR3 contains 14 residues. CDR3 amino acids: CASRKDLDYNEQFF. CDR3 in DNA: TGTGCCAGCAGGAAGGATCTAGATTACAATGAGCAGTTCTTC.

This chain links TRBV5-1 with TRBJ1-1; D is undetermined. V was trimmed by 3 bases and J by 1 base, leaving 13 bases between them. The CDR3 contains 15 residues. CDR1 and CDR2 from the germline V gene are SGHRS and YFSETQ. The CDR3 DNA follows: TGCGCCAGCAGCTCGGAAGGGTTGGAGAACACTGAAGCTTTCTTT. Encoded protein: CASSSEGLENTEAFF.

The chain links TRBV6-1 to TRBJ2-1; TRBD2 might be the D (6 bases). This CDR3 is 11 amino acids long. Looked up from germline, CDR1 is MNHNS and CDR2 is SASEGT. Trimming stripped 11 bases from V and 6 bases from J, with 11 bases between. Here the CDR3 DNA reads TGTGCCGGACGTAGCGGCAATGAGCAGTTCTTC. The encoded protein is CAGRSGNEQFF.

The chain links TRBV15 to TRBJ1-2; D unclear. Germline CDR1 reads LNHNV; CDR2 reads YYDKDF (reference sequence). The V and J ends lost 0 bases and 2 bases respectively, with 7 bases between them. The CDR3 spans 14 residues. The CDR3 is CATSRESGNYGYTF. The CDR3 DNA sequence: TGTGCCACCAGCAGAGAGTCGGGGAACTATGGCTACACCTTC.

The chain links TRBV6-6 to TRBJ1-6; D is uncertain. The CDR3 has 15 amino acids. Germline V gene lookup returns CDR1 MNHNY and CDR2 SVGAGI (reference sequence). V dropped 0 bases and J dropped 7 bases, with 10 bases sitting between them. CDR3 DNA sequence: TGTGCCAGCAGTTACTCGTCAGATCGAAATTCACCCCTCCACTTT. It is translated as CASSYSSDRNSPLHF.

The J gene is TRBJ2-7, the V gene TRBV28; 8 nucleotides match TRBD1. After removal of 8 bases from V and 3 bases from J, the junction contained 12 bases not matched to a gene. The CDR3 spans 15 residues. Per the germline V gene, CDR1 is MDHEN and CDR2 is SYDVKM. CDR3 amino acids: CASVPGGPSNYEQYF. The CDR3 DNA follows: TGTGCCAGCGTTCCAGGGGGCCCTTCAAACTACGAGCAGTACTTC.

This clone was seen a single time. The V call is TRBV5-1, the J call TRBJ2-1; TRBD2 agrees at 16 bases. V lost 4 bases to trimming and J lost 8 bases; unmatched junction nucleotides: 18. The CDR3 length is 20 residues. CDR1 and CDR2 (germline): SGHRS, YFSETQ. The DNA of the CDR3 is TGCGCCAGCAGCGTGACAGGGATGGGACTAGCGGGAGGGCCCGGGGATGAGCAGTTCTTC. This sequence encodes CASSVTGMGLAGGPGDEQFF.

The rearrangement uses TRBV6-6 and TRBJ2-7; D might be TRBD1 (6 bases). Germline V gives CDR1 MNHNY, CDR2 SVGAGI (reference sequence). The CDR3 has 13 amino acids. The V end lost 7 bases, the J end lost 5 bases, and 15 bases lay between the germline ends. The chain's CDR3 is CASISGAGDEQYF. CDR3 DNA sequence: TGTGCCAGCATCTCAGGGGCCGGGGACGAGCAGTACTTC.

The chain employs TRBV9 and TRBJ2-7; 7 bases match TRBD1. This CDR3 contains 15 residues. Germline lookup yields CDR1 SGDLS and CDR2 YYNGEE. V dropped 4 bases and J dropped 6; count of bases not matched to a gene: 13. The CDR3 sequence is CASSSRQGELGEQYF. In nucleotides, the CDR3 is TGTGCCAGCAGCTCCCGACAGGGTGAACTAGGCGAGCAGTACTTC.

The CDR3 sequence is CASSIAFTSGTDTQYF. CDR3 nucleotides: TGTGCCAGTAGTATAGCCTTTACTAGTGGCACAGATACGCAGTATTTT. This chain connects TRBV19 to TRBJ2-3; D possibly corresponds to TRBD2 (5 bases). The ends were cut back, 1 base at V and 1 base at J, with 12 bases in the middle. From germline, CDR1 is LNHDA and CDR2 SQIVND (reference sequence). The CDR3 runs to 16 residues.

The chain couples TRBV6-1 to TRBJ2-2; D is perhaps TRBD1 (5 bases). Per germline, CDR1 MNHNS and CDR2 SASEGT. There are 13 residues in the CDR3. V gave up 4 bases and J gave up 5 bases, with 8 bases separating them. CDR3 sequence reads: CASSAGLTGELFF. CDR3 coding DNA: TGTGCCAGCAGTGCAGGGCTTACCGGGGAGCTGTTTTTT.